This T cell receptor (beta chain) was recovered during a study of blood T cell repertoires in COVID-19. Study details: T cells, B-cell-depleted T cells, or PBMCs supplied cDNA or gDNA.

CDR1 MDHEN and CDR2 SYDVKM come from the germline V gene. The CDR3 has 14 residues. V lost 4 bases and J lost 1, with 10 bases in between. Patients from Seattle were sampled longitudinally, starting during active infection. Source study methods: Amplification of reference gene primers was used by the study to estimate nucleated cell counts. Produced via immunoSEQ multiplex PCR; TCRdb's table is partial and in-frame only. The V and J calls and the clone size are those of that table, but D and trimming were determined from the DNA. Seen here are fewer than 300,000 clones, just over 90% observed once, and the top ten hold 2% to 2.5%.

The clonotype comes from a woman aged 30 to 39 with COVID-19, enrolled during active disease. The chain recombines TRBV28 with TRBJ1-1; D ambiguous. Source material: peripheral blood. This chain's CDR3 is CASSSPTRNTEAFF. The CDR3 coding sequence is TGTGCCAGCAGTTCCCCGACACGGAACACTGAAGCTTTCTTT.